These 15 T cell receptor beta chains were all obtained from the same sample, sequenced in a study of blood T cells in healthy people across ages. With a J-beta primer mix and a sample-barcoded 5' primer, a second PCR ran about 6 to 11 cycles. TCRdb itself ran the 5' RACE reads through MiXCR, one entry per CDR3 protein. The data contain 600,000 to 1,000,000 distinct CDR3 sequences, more than 45% of them singletons. The sequencing input was blood. The receptors derive from a young man in good health.

CDR3 bases: TGCGCCAGCAGCCAACGGGACAGGGAGTCTGACGGCTACACCTTC. It yields the protein CASSQRDRESDGYTF. The rearrangement joins TRBV4-3 to TRBJ1-2; 9 bases agree with TRBD1. The junction had 9 bases not matched to a gene; V was cut back by 2 bases and J by 8 bases. The V gene's germline CDR1 is LGHNA and CDR2 YSLEER. The CDR3 runs 15 residues.

CDR3 amino acids: CAGRETEEEKLFF. In DNA form, the CDR3 reads TGTGCCGGAAGGGAGACCGAAGAGGAAAAACTGTTTTTT. The V call is TRBV2, the J call TRBJ1-4; D is undetermined. V lost 11 bases to trimming and J lost 8 bases, with 18 bases between them. Looked up from germline, CDR1 is SNHLY and CDR2 is FYNNEI. The CDR3 contains 13 residues.

The V and J genes are TRBV29-1 and TRBJ1-1; D is ambiguous. The ends were cut back, 4 bases at V and 11 bases at J, with 20 bases in the middle. The germline V gene encodes CDR1 SQVTM and CDR2 ANQGSEA. The CDR3 sequence is 13 residues long. CDR3 DNA sequence: TGCAGCGTTGTCAGTCAGATAAACACGGATGCTTTCTTT. Encoded protein: CSVVSQINTDAFF.

The V and J genes are TRBV20-1 and TRBJ2-1; a possible D gene is TRBD2 (5 bases). Trimming took off 3 bases at V and 9 bases at J, with 15 bases between the two ends. This CDR3 contains 13 residues. The germline V gene encodes CDR1 DFQATT and CDR2 SNEGSKA (reference sequence). CDR3 nucleotide sequence: TGCAGTGCTAGCCGCCTAGCTGGAGCTGAGCAGTTCTTC. It encodes CSASRLAGAEQFF.

This clonotype was recorded once. V usage is TRBV20-1 and J usage is TRBJ2-4; no definite D call. The CDR3 extends over 15 amino acids. Trimming left V 0 bases short and J 1 base short, with 10 bases between. Germline V gene lookup returns CDR1 DFQATT and CDR2 SNEGSKA (reference sequence). The CDR3 is CSARDAGFAKNIQYF. CDR3 nucleotide sequence: TGCAGTGCTAGAGATGCAGGTTTCGCCAAAAACATTCAGTACTTC.

This clonotype was counted between two and nine times. The chain has TRBV5-1 and TRBJ2-7, with D hard to call. The CDR3 sequence is 13 residues long. The V gene lost 4 bases and the J gene lost 1 base, with 9 bases spanning the gap. Germline-derived CDR1 and CDR2 are SGHRS and YFSETQ. This CDR3 is CASSGQPSYEQYF. CDR3 bases: TGCGCCAGCAGCGGGCAGCCTTCCTACGAGCAGTACTTC. Variable domain in full (rest from reference TRBV5-1 and TRBJ2-7): KAGVTQTPRYLIKTRGQQVTLSCSPISGHRSVSWYQQTPGQGLQFLFEYFSETQRNKGNFPGRFSGRQFSNSRSEMNVSTLELGDSALYLCASSGQPSYEQYFGPGTRLTVT.

This clonotype has ten or more counts. This sequence joins TRBV20-1 and TRBJ2-1; D remains unclear. This CDR3 region has 12 residues. V gave up 3 bases and J gave up 7 bases, with 10 bases separating them. Germline CDR1 is DFQATT and CDR2 is SNEGSKA (reference sequence). The DNA for the CDR3 is TGCAGTGCTAGTGTGCCCGCTAATGAGCAGTTCTTC. Amino acids: CSASVPANEQFF.

The rearrangement joins TRBV3-1 to TRBJ2-1; the D gene is possibly TRBD2 (6 bases). V lost 4 bases, J lost 5 bases, and 27 bases lay in between. Germline assignment: CDR1 LGHDT and CDR2 YNNKEL (reference sequence). The CDR3 has 19 amino acids. The CDR3 spells CASSRYRASVREFDNEQFF. For the CDR3, the DNA is TGTGCCAGCAGCCGTTATAGGGCTAGCGTGCGGGAATTCGACAATGAGCAGTTCTTC.

This clonotype showed up many times. The J gene is TRBJ1-2, the V gene TRBV12-3 or TRBV12-4; TRBD1 is a possible D gene (6 bases). The ends were cut back, 7 bases at V and 3 bases at J, with 12 bases in the middle. This CDR3 comprises 13 residues. CDR3 coding DNA: TGTGCCAGCAATCCCAAGGGGGACTATGGCTACACCTTC. Translation gives CASNPKGDYGYTF.

The rearrangement links TRBV29-1 to TRBJ2-1; TRBD2 agrees at 11 bases. CDR3 length equals 13 residues. With 7 bases clipped from V and 5 bases from J, the junction kept 4 bases outside the gene matches. CDR1 and CDR2 from the germline V gene are SQVTM and ANQGSEA. CDR3 region: CSGHSGRDNEQFF. As DNA, the CDR3 is TGCAGCGGACATAGCGGGAGGGACAATGAGCAGTTCTTC.

The chain joins TRBV12-3 or TRBV12-4 to TRBJ1-5; the D gene is possibly TRBD1 (5 bases). The CDR3 has 15 amino acids. V dropped 6 bases and J dropped 9 bases, with 21 bases sitting between them. CDR3 protein: CASSPLRPRGMPQHF. The CDR3 coding sequence is TGTGCCAGCAGCCCCCTGCGGCCCCGGGGCATGCCCCAGCATTTT.

The V and J genes are TRBV20-1 and TRBJ1-5; D is unclear. The CDR3 contains 12 residues. Germline loops: CDR1 DFQATT, CDR2 SNEGSKA (reference sequence). Trimming shortened V by 0 bases and J by 6 bases, and 6 bases separated the two germline ends. CDR3 loop: CSARDWGQPQHF. CDR3 nucleotides: TGCAGTGCTAGAGATTGGGGTCAGCCCCAGCATTTT.

Only a few counts were recorded for this clonotype. The chain uses TRBV7-2 and TRBJ2-5; D tentatively reads TRBD1 or TRBD2 (6 bases each). Germline CDR1 is SGHTA and CDR2 is FQGNSA. The CDR3 runs to 11 residues. The V and J ends lost 4 bases and 9 bases respectively, with 9 bases between them. CDR3 sequence reads: CASSSGAAQYF. Here the CDR3 DNA reads TGTGCCAGCAGCTCGGGGGCGGCCCAGTACTTC.

This clonotype occurred many times. The rearrangement uses TRBV28 and TRBJ2-5, with 9 bases that match TRBD2. V lost 8 bases and J lost 6; bases outside the gene matches: 7. The CDR3 length is 13 residues. The germline gives CDR1 MDHEN, CDR2 SYDVKM. The CDR3 is CASAVGLAKTQYF. CDR3 bases: TGTGCCAGCGCTGTCGGACTAGCGAAGACCCAGTACTTC. The full variable domain, its missing parts supplied by reference TRBV28 and TRBJ2-5, is DVKVTQSSRYLVKRTGEKVFLECVQDMDHENMFWYRQDPGLGLRLIYFSYDVKMKEKGDIPEGYSVSREKKERFSLILESASTNQTSMYLCASAVGLAKTQYFGPGTRLLVL.

On this clonotype itself: One end of the junction fails to match germline, which may point to a read error. The gene calls are TRBV20-1 and TRBJ1-6, with TRBD1 matching over 7 bases. Germline CDR1 is DFQATT and CDR2 is SNEGSKA (reference sequence). The length of the CDR3 is 14 residues. The CDR3: CGARAGGYNSPLHF. The CDR3 DNA reads as TGCGGTGCTCGGGCAGGGGGTTATAATTCACCCCTCCACTTT.